This T cell receptor (beta chain) was obtained from a study of Ad26.COV2.S vaccination and SARS-CoV-2 variants. Study overall: The vaccine Ad26.COV2.S was put into the muscle once, or twice with 56 days between. Findings of the study overall: Vaccine recipients surpassed placebo recipients in spike-specific TCR breadth. Similar non-spike TCR breadth was observed in recipients of vaccine and of placebo.

Treatment specified: some 20 received Ad26.COV2.S at low or high dose, single or two shots; about five received placebo; per-sample allocation not given. Day 63 after the first vaccine or placebo injection was the time point for sampling. A remark on this clone: Its antigen is still unknown.

Trimming pared 3 bases from V and 4 bases from J, leaving 6 bases between. Germline V gene lookup returns CDR1 SGHAT and CDR2 FQNNGV. The CDR3 spans 12 residues. Method: immunoSEQ multiplex PCR; TCRdb's copy keeps in-frame clones and lacks some. The table lists approximately 460,000 clones, roughly nine tenths of them singletons. The source is a person between 18 and 65 years old who received the Ad26.COV2.S COVID-19 vaccine or a placebo. Here the sequenced sample was peripheral blood, taken in a trial of Ad26.COV2.S vaccine versus placebo. The V call is TRBV11-2, the J call TRBJ1-1; D unresolved. The CDR3 bases are TGTGCCAGCAGCTTGAGTCGCACTGAAGCTTTCTTT. Residues: CASSLSRTEAFF.